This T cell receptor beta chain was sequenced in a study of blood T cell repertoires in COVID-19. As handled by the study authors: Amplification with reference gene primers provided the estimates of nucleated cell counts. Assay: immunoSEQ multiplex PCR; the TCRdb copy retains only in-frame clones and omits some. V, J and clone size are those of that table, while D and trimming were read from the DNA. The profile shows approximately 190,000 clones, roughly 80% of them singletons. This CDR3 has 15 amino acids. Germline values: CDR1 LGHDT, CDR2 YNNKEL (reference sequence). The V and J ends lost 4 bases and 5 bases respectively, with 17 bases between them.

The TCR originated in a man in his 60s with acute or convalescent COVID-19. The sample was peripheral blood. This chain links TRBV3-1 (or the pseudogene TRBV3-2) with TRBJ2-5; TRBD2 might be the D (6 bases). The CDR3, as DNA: TGTGCCAGCAGCCCAACGGGGTTGGGGAGGGAGACCCAGTACTTC. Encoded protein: CASSPTGLGRETQYF.